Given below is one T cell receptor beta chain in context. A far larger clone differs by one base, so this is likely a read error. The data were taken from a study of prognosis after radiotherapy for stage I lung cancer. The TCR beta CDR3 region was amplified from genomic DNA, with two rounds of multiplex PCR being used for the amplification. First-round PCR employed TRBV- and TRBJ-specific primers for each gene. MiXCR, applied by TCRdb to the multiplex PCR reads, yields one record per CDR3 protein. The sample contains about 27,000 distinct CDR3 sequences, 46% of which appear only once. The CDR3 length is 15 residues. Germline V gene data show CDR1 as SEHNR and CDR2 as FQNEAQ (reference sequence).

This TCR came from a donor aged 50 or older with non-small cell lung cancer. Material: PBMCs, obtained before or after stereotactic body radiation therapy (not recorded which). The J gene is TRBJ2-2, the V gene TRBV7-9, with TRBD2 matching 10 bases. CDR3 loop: CASSSGLADPGDLFF. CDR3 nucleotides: TGTGCCAGCAGCTCAGGACTAGCGGATCCCGGGGATCTGTTTTTT.